The 2 T cell receptor beta chains listed next were all sequenced from one sample in a study of blood T cell repertoires in COVID-19. TCRdb's table, derived via immunoSEQ multiplex PCR, lists solely in-frame clones and lacks some. The sample has more than 150,000 clones, approximately 78% seen once. The sequenced sample consisted of PBMCs or T cells enriched from blood (not recorded which). All receptors come from a woman in her forties or fifties who had recovered from COVID-19.

This sequence joins TRBV6-5 and TRBJ2-1; 7 bases line up with TRBD2. The CDR3 is 15 amino acids. Germline V gene lookup returns CDR1 MNHEY and CDR2 SVGAGI. Trimming took 5 bases from V and 6 from J; bases not matched to a gene: 10. The CDR3 DNA is TGTGCCAGCAGTCCCGGCGGGAGCCCGGTCAATGAGCAGTTCTTC. The encoded protein is CASSPGGSPVNEQFF.

The chain is built from TRBV4-1 and TRBJ2-2; weak D call: TRBD2 (5 bases). This CDR3 has 16 amino acids. Germline CDR1 MGHRA, CDR2 YSYEKL. V lost 4 bases to trimming and J lost 4 bases, with 16 bases between them. The CDR3 loop reads CASSPRLVGGTGELFF. For the CDR3, the DNA is TGCGCCAGCAGCCCACGTCTAGTTGGAGGCACCGGGGAGCTGTTTTTT.